Listed here is a single TCR beta chain. What it binds is unknown. The data belong to a study of cytomegalovirus exposure and HLA in healthy donors. Study background: Clustering assigned 70% to 85% of the roughly 400 genotyped donors to the Caucasian-associated ancestry cluster.

The V gene's germline CDR1 is SGDLS and CDR2 YYNGEE. The CDR3 totals 12 residues. V shed 4 bases and J shed 1 base, with 3 bases lying between them. Vbeta (60) and Jbeta (13) primers were used in the PCR. TCRdb's table, derived via immunoSEQ multiplex PCR, lists solely in-frame clones and lacks some. Found here are some 220,000 clones, about 85% of them singletons; the top ten hold 0.24%. Study-wide points: It was likely that a cluster of highly shared sequence variants was a sequencing artifact.

The rearrangement uses TRBV9 and TRBJ1-3; D remains unclear. This clonotype was obtained from a girl aged 2 to 10 in good health and CMV-seronegative. The sequenced sample consisted of PBMCs. CDR3: CASSLSGNTIYF. The CDR3 coding sequence is TGTGCCAGCAGCCTGTCTGGAAACACCATATATTTT.